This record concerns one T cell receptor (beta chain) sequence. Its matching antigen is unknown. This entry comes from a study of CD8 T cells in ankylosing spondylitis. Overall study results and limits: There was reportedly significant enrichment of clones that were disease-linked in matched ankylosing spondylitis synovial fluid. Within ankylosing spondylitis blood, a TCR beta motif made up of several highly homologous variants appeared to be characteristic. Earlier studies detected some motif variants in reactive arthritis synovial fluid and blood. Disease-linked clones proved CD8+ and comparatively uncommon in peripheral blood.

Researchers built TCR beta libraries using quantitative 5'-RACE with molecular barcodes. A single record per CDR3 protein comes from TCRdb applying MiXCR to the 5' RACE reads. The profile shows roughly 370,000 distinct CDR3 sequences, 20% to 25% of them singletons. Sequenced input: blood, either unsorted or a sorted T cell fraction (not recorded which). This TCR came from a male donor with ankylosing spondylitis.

CDR3 in DNA: TGTGCCAGCAGCTTGGGAAGACAGTTCTTTCCGTATTTT. Amino acids: CASSLGRQFFPYF. This sequence joins TRBV5-6 and TRBJ2-3, with a possible D match to TRBD1 (5 bases). Germline loops: CDR1 SGHDT, CDR2 YYEEEE. The CDR3 is 13 residues long. The V gene lost 0 bases and the J gene lost 14 bases, with 16 bases spanning the gap.